This T cell receptor beta chain was identified during a study of T cell repertoires in cytomegalovirus infection. About the study: Through public TCR beta signatures, both CMV infection and matching HLA type were indicated.

A single record per CDR3 protein comes from TCRdb applying MiXCR to the reads. The data hold around 750,000 distinct CDR3 sequences, with about 33% observed a single time. Regarding this clonotype: The antigen remains undetermined.

The CDR3 runs to 12 residues. V was shortened by 6 bases and J by 9 bases, with 12 bases between the two germline ends. This chain uses TRBV12-3 or TRBV12-4 with TRBJ1-5; D may be TRBD1 (6 bases). The source was cultured CD8+ T cells from PBMCs, collected from culture after CMV antigen stimulation. The sequence was collected from a human donor in good health (CMV status not recorded). Some clones in this sample may be carry-over from other donors' samples. The CDR3 DNA sequence: TGTGCCAGCAGCCTCGGCAGGGGGCCCCAGCATTTT. Its translation is CASSLGRGPQHF.